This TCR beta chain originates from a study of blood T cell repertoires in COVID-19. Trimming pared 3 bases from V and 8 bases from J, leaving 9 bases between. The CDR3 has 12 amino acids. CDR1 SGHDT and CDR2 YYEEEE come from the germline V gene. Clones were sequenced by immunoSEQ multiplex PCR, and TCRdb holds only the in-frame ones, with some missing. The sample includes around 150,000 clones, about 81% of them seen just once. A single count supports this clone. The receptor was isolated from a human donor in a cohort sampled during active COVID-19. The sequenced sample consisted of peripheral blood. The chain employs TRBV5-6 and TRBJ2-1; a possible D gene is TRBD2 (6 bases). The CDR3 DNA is TGTGCCAGCAGCTCGACTAGGGATGAGCAGTTCTTC. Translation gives CASSSTRDEQFF.